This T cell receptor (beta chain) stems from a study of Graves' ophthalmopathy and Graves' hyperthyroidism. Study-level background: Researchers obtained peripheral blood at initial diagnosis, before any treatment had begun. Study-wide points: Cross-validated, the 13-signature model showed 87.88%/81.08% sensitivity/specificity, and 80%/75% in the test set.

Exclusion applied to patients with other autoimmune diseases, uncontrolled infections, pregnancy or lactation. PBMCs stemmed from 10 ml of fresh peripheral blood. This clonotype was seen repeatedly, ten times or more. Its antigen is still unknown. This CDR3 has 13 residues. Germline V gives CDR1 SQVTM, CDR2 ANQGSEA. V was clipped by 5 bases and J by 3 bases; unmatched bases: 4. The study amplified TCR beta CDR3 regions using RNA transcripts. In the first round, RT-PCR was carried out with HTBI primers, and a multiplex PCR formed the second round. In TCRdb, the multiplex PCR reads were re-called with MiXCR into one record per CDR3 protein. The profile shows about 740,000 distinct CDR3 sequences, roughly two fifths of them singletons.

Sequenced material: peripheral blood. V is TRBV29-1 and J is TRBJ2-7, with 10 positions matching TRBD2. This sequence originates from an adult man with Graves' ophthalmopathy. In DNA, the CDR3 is TGCAGCGTTTCTAGCGGGAGTTACTACGAGCAGTACTTC. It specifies CSVSSGSYYEQYF.